The 9 T cell receptor beta chains given below trace back to one sample, sequenced in a study of CD8 T cell repertoires and HIV-1 epitope variants. These TCRs are of unknown antigen specificity. Clones were read by immunoSEQ multiplex PCR, and TCRdb kept only the in-frame ones, dropping some. The table has under 7,000 clones, roughly 60% seen once. The sequencing sample was made of cultured CD8+ T cells derived from PBMCs. Receptor source: a male donor with HIV.

The gene calls are TRBV7-2 and TRBJ1-1, with D maybe TRBD1 (6 bases). Germline assignment: CDR1 SGHTA and CDR2 FQGNSA. The CDR3 length is 15 residues. V was shortened by 1 base and J by 3 bases, with 12 bases between the two germline ends. CDR3 in DNA: TGTGCCAGCAGCTTAGACGCAACAGGGTACACTGAAGCTTTCTTT. This gives the protein CASSLDATGYTEAFF.

The table lists this clone with a few counts. V gene TRBV28 combines with J gene TRBJ2-7; D is unclear. V was clipped by 6 bases and J by 0 bases, with 12 bases between them. Germline values: CDR1 MDHEN, CDR2 SYDVKM. The CDR3 is made up of 14 amino acids. The DNA of the CDR3 is TGTGCCAGCAGGTGGGAACAGAGCTCCTACGAGCAGTACTTC. As protein: CASRWEQSSYEQYF.

The chain is built from TRBV28 and TRBJ1-1, with a possible D match to TRBD1 (6 bases). Trimming took 4 bases from V and 4 from J, leaving 22 bases between them. Per germline, CDR1 MDHEN and CDR2 SYDVKM. The CDR3 length is 17 residues. CDR3 DNA sequence: TGTGCCAGCAGTTCCCCCTGGACAGTGGTGATTTCCACTGAAGCTTTCTTT. This encodes CASSSPWTVVISTEAFF.

This chain joins TRBV2 and TRBJ2-4; no reliable D call. The CDR3 runs to 16 residues. V dropped 3 bases and J dropped 8 bases, with 20 bases sitting between them. In germline, CDR1 is SNHLY, CDR2 FYNNEI. This CDR3 is CASSDGFGPRMDIQYF. The CDR3 DNA reads as TGTGCCAGCAGTGATGGATTTGGCCCCCGGATGGACATTCAGTACTTC.

The genes are TRBV9 and TRBJ1-5; D is unclear. The CDR3 consists of 14 residues. The germline gives CDR1 SGDLS, CDR2 YYNGEE. The V end lost 4 bases, the J end lost 0 bases, and 8 bases lay between the germline ends. The CDR3 spells CASSHDTSNQPQHF. The CDR3 DNA sequence: TGTGCCAGCAGCCATGACACTAGCAATCAGCCCCAGCATTTT.

This clone occurred once. The chain joins TRBV2 to TRBJ2-7; D is unclear. The germline V gene encodes CDR1 SNHLY and CDR2 FYNNEI. Between the trimmed V and J ends, which lost 2 bases and 0 bases, there was a span of 8 bases. The CDR3 consists of 14 residues. CDR3 loop: CASSEYGDSYEQYF. The CDR3 nucleotides read TGTGCCAGCAGTGAATATGGGGACTCCTACGAGCAGTACTTC.

This clone is deemed large. The same CDR3 arises from other DNA sequences in this sample as well. The chain couples TRBV27 to TRBJ2-7; D is perhaps TRBD1 (6 bases). The V gene lost 0 bases and the J gene lost 0 bases, with 12 bases spanning the gap. Germline V gene sequence: CDR1 MNHEY, CDR2 SMNVEV (reference sequence). The CDR3 is 16 residues long. The CDR3 sequence is CASSLSQGTLSYEQYF. The CDR3, as DNA: TGTGCCAGCAGTTTATCACAGGGAACCCTCTCCTACGAGCAGTACTTC.

This clone was recorded a few times. V usage is TRBV7-9 and J usage is TRBJ2-2; no firm D call. Trimming pared 5 bases from V and 0 bases from J, leaving 10 bases between. The CDR3 is 15 residues long. CDR1 SEHNR and CDR2 FQNEAQ come from the germline V gene (reference sequence). The DNA of the CDR3 is TGTGCCAGCAGCCCAGCAGAAGCGAACACCGGGGAGCTGTTTTTT. This translates into CASSPAEANTGELFF.

This clone was detected only a few times. V usage is TRBV5-4 and J usage is TRBJ2-7; unclear D gene. The CDR3 extends over 14 amino acids. Trimming shortened V by 7 bases and J by 0 bases, and 14 bases separated the two germline ends. Germline assignment: CDR1 SGHNT and CDR2 YYREEE (reference sequence). The CDR3 DNA follows: TGTGCCAGCTTTAATCGCAATTCCTCCTACGAGCAGTACTTC. This gives the protein CASFNRNSSYEQYF.